Shown below are 21 T cell receptor beta chains from a single sample sequenced in a study of OX40 agonist ivuxolimab in advanced cancers. Measured with immunoSEQ multiplex PCR; TCRdb has only the in-frame clones, and not every one. The sample shows about 67,000 clones, over 80% of them seen only once. The material sequenced was CD4+ or CD8+ T cells sorted from blood, taken in a trial of the OX40 agonist ivuxolimab. All receptors derive from an adult with an advanced solid tumor such as melanoma, head and neck, liver or kidney cancer.

The chain links TRBV28 to TRBJ2-5; a weak D match, TRBD2 (5 bases). This CDR3 region has 18 residues. Germline loops: CDR1 MDHEN, CDR2 SYDVKM. The V gene lost 6 bases and the J gene lost 1 base, with 24 bases spanning the gap. The CDR3 bases are TGTGCCAGCAGCTCCGGGCCTGGACGGGTGGAGGCCCAAGAGACCCAGTACTTC. It specifies CASSSGPGRVEAQETQYF.

The J gene is TRBJ1-1, the V gene TRBV7-2, with 8 bases that match TRBD1. CDR1 is SGHTA, CDR2 FQGNSA, per germline. The CDR3 length is 13 residues. The J segment lost 8 bases and the V segment lost 3 bases, leaving 5 bases of the junction unmatched. Here the CDR3 reads CASSFDGQGEAFF. For the CDR3, the DNA is TGTGCCAGCAGCTTCGACGGACAGGGAGAAGCTTTCTTT.

The chain couples TRBV2 to TRBJ1-5, with D tentatively TRBD1 (6 bases). Trimming took 4 bases from V and 7 from J, leaving 14 bases between them. Germline V gene data show CDR1 as SNHLY and CDR2 as FYNNEI. This CDR3 spans 14 amino acids. Written as DNA, the CDR3 is TGTGCCAGCAGTGTAGAGCTTCAGGGGCAGCCCCAGCATTTT. This gives the protein CASSVELQGQPQHF.

The chain joins TRBV5-4 to TRBJ2-5; D not certain. Trimming removed 1 base from V and 5 bases from J, with 6 bases in between. The germline V gene encodes CDR1 SGHNT and CDR2 YYREEE (reference sequence). This CDR3 contains 12 residues. The CDR3 reads CASSLRGETQYF. CDR3 bases: TGTGCCAGCAGCTTGAGAGGCGAGACCCAGTACTTC.

The V and J genes are TRBV7-7 and TRBJ2-2; possible D gene TRBD1, 6 bases. CDR1 is SSHAT, CDR2 FNYEAQ, per germline (reference sequence). V lost 1 base and J lost 7, with 16 bases in between. This CDR3 is built from 16 residues. The CDR3 DNA sequence: TGTGCCAGCAGCTTAGGGCCCCTGGGGGCAAGCGGGGAGCTGTTTTTT. As protein: CASSLGPLGASGELFF.

J is TRBJ2-6 and V is TRBV18, with D perhaps being TRBD1 or TRBD2 (6 bases each). V lost 2 bases and J lost 2, with 16 bases in between. The germline V gene encodes CDR1 KGHSH and CDR2 LQKENI. This CDR3 has 18 amino acids. The CDR3 region is CASSPSRLGGAGANVLTF. The DNA for the CDR3 is TGTGCCAGCTCACCAAGTCGTTTGGGGGGCGCTGGGGCCAACGTCCTGACTTTC.

This clone appeared a few times. The chain uses TRBV7-3 and TRBJ1-1; a possible D gene is TRBD1 (5 bases). Between the trimmed V and J ends, which lost 2 bases and 4 bases, there was a span of 23 bases. Germline CDR1 and CDR2: SGHTA and FQGTGA. CDR3 length equals 18 residues. Written as DNA, the CDR3 is TGTGCCAGCAGCTTAGGAGGGGCCAACACCCCCTCCTTCACTGAAGCTTTCTTT. Encoded protein: CASSLGGANTPSFTEAFF.

This rearrangement joins TRBV18 to TRBJ1-1; maybe TRBD1 (6 bases). The V gene lost 6 bases and the J gene lost 2 bases, with 19 bases spanning the gap. CDR1 is KGHSH and CDR2 is LQKENI in the germline V gene. CDR3 length equals 16 residues. Written as DNA, the CDR3 is TGTGCCAGCTCCCCGGCCAACAGGGACCCTAACACTGAAGCTTTCTTT. Translation: CASSPANRDPNTEAFF.

The rearrangement links TRBV10-1 to TRBJ2-5; 11 bases fit TRBD2. Trimming removed 5 bases from V and 4 bases from J; junction bases left unmatched: 3. This CDR3 region has 14 residues. Germline V gives CDR1 WNHNN, CDR2 SYGVQD (reference sequence). CDR3 DNA sequence: TGCGCCAGCAGTCATGGGACTAGCGGAGAGACCCAGTACTTC. Translating gives CASSHGTSGETQYF.

The chain joins TRBV6-6 to TRBJ2-1; no reliable D call. Trimming took off 4 bases at V and 13 bases at J, with 14 bases between the two ends. This CDR3 region has 12 residues. Germline V gene sequence: CDR1 MNHNY, CDR2 SVGAGI (reference sequence). CDR3 region: CASSLPANAQFF. In DNA form, the CDR3 reads TGTGCCAGCAGTTTACCGGCCAACGCCCAGTTCTTC.

The table lists this clone with a few counts. The genes are TRBV28 and TRBJ1-6; 9 positions agree with TRBD1. The CDR3 is 14 residues long. CDR1 and CDR2 from the germline V gene are MDHEN and SYDVKM. V trimming: 5 bases; J trimming: 12 bases; junction bases outside the gene matches: 8. The CDR3, as DNA: TGTGCCAGCAGTCCCGGGACAGGGTCTTTACCCCTCCACTTT. Amino acid sequence: CASSPGTGSLPLHF. Variable domain in full (rest from reference TRBV28 and TRBJ1-6): DVKVTQSSRYLVKRTGEKVFLECVQDMDHENMFWYRQDPGLGLRLIYFSYDVKMKEKGDIPEGYSVSREKKERFSLILESASTNQTSMYLCASSPGTGSLPLHFGNGTRLTVT.

This sequence joins TRBV19 and TRBJ2-1, with 12 bases lining up with TRBD2. Trimming at V came to 6 bases and at J to 3 bases, leaving 3 bases not matched to a gene. The CDR3 runs to 15 residues. Germline-derived CDR1 and CDR2 are LNHDA and SQIVND (reference sequence). The CDR3 DNA reads as TGTGCCAGTAGCCGGACTAGCGGGGACTACAATGAGCAGTTCTTC. Amino acids: CASSRTSGDYNEQFF.

This clone was detected a few times. The chain has TRBV2 and TRBJ1-5; 7 bases are shared with TRBD1. In germline, CDR1 is SNHLY, CDR2 FYNNEI. The V and J ends lost 6 bases and 2 bases, in that order; junction bases with no gene match: 7. CDR3 length: 15 residues. The CDR3 reads CASRVRGGGNQPQHF. The CDR3 nucleotides read TGTGCCAGCAGGGTTCGAGGGGGCGGCAATCAGCCCCAGCATTTT. Full variable domain (remainder filled in from reference TRBV2 and TRBJ1-5): EPEVTQTPSHQVTQMGQEVILRCVPISNHLYFYWYRQILGQKVEFLVSFYNNEISEKSEIFDDQFSVERPDGSNFTLKIRSTKLEDSAMYFCASRVRGGGNQPQHFGDGTRLSIL.

The chain joins TRBV7-9 to TRBJ1-4; D is unclear. Germline V gene sequence: CDR1 SEHNR, CDR2 FQNEAQ (reference sequence). The CDR3 covers 17 residues. The V end lost 6 bases, the J end lost 0 bases, and 17 bases lay between the germline ends. The CDR3 nucleotides read TGTGCCAGCAGTATGGGCCTCAATCACCCAACTAATGAAAAACTGTTTTTT. Translation: CASSMGLNHPTNEKLFF.

The chain couples TRBV30 to TRBJ1-3, with D unresolved. The CDR3 covers 13 residues. CDR1 and CDR2 from the germline V gene are GTSNPN and SVGIG (reference sequence). V was clipped by 3 bases and J by 2 bases, with 8 bases between them. The CDR3 loop is CAWRNPPGNTIYF. The CDR3 coding sequence is TGTGCCTGGAGAAACCCCCCTGGAAACACCATATATTTT.

The gene calls are TRBV30 and TRBJ2-1; 10 bases are shared with TRBD1. Germline assignment: CDR1 GTSNPN and CDR2 SVGIG (reference sequence). J gave up 5 bases and V 2 bases, and 3 bases lay outside the gene matches. The CDR3 has 14 residues. The CDR3 loop reads CAWSMGQGHNEQFF. CDR3 in DNA: TGTGCCTGGAGTATGGGACAGGGGCACAATGAGCAGTTCTTC.

The V gene is TRBV29-1, the J gene TRBJ1-1; unclear D gene. The length of the CDR3 is 13 residues. Germline-derived CDR1 and CDR2 are SQVTM and ANQGSEA. The V gene lost 7 bases and the J gene lost 1 base, with 13 bases spanning the gap. CDR3 sequence: CSARPQQNTEAFF. The CDR3 DNA reads as TGCAGCGCTCGACCCCAACAGAACACTGAAGCTTTCTTT.

The chain has TRBV5-1 and TRBJ1-4, with D uncertain. The germline V gene has CDR1 SGHRS and CDR2 YFSETQ. The length of the CDR3 is 15 residues. V was cut by 1 base and J by 3 bases, with 10 bases left in between. CDR3 loop: CASSLSTAANEKLFF. In DNA form, the CDR3 reads TGCGCCAGCAGCTTGTCTACCGCCGCTAATGAAAAACTGTTTTTT.

This clone was counted once. The sample contains more than one DNA sequence encoding this CDR3. The rearrangement links TRBV11-2 to TRBJ1-1; D is unresolved. From germline, CDR1 is SGHAT and CDR2 FQNNGV. This CDR3 has 13 residues. V was trimmed by 1 base and J by 2 bases, leaving 5 bases between them. The CDR3 is CASSLGGNTEAFF. The CDR3, as DNA: TGTGCCAGCAGCTTAGGGGGTAACACTGAAGCTTTCTTT.

The chain links TRBV29-1 to TRBJ2-5; the D is unclear. Germline assignment: CDR1 SQVTM and CDR2 ANQGSEA. The CDR3 extends over 13 amino acids. V was pared by 2 bases and J by 7 bases, with 14 bases between. The CDR3 is CSVESRSLGTQYF. For the CDR3, the DNA is TGCAGCGTTGAATCCCGTTCTTTAGGGACCCAGTACTTC.

V gene TRBV18 combines with J gene TRBJ2-1, with D perhaps matching TRBD2 (6 bases). The CDR3 has 15 amino acids. V lost 1 base to trimming and J lost 7 bases, with 14 bases between them. Germline lookup yields CDR1 KGHSH and CDR2 LQKENI. The CDR3 region has the DNA TGTGCCAGCTCACCACGCGACGGCGCGGGGAATGAGCAGTTCTTC. Translation: CASSPRDGAGNEQFF.